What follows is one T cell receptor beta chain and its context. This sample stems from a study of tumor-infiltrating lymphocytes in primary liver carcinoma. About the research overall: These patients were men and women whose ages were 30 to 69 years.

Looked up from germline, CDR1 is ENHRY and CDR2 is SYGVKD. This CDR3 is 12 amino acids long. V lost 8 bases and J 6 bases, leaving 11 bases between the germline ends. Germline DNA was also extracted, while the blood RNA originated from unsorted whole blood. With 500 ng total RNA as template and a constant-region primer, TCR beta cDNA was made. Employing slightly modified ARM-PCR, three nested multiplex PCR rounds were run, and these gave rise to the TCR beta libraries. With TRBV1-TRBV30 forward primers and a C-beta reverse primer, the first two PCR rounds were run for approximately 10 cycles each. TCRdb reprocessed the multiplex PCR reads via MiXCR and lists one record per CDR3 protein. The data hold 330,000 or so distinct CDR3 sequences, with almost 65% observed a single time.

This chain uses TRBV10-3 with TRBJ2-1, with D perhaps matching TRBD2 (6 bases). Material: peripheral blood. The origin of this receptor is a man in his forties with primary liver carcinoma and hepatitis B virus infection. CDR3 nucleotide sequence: TGTGCCATCGGGGAGACTAGCAATGAGCAGTTCTTC. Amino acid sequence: CAIGETSNEQFF.